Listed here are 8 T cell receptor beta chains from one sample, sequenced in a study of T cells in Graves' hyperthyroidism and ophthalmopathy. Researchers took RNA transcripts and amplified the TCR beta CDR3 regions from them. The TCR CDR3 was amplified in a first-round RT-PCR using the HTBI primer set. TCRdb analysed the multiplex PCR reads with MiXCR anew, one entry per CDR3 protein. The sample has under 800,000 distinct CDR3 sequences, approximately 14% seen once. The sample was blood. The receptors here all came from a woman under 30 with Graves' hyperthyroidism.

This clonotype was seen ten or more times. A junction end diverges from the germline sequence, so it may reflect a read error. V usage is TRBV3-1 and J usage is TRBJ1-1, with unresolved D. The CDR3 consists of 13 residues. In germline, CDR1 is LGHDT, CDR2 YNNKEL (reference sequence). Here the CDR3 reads CASSQWPNPEAFF. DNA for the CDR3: TGTGCCAGCAGCCAATGGCCGAACCCTGAAGCTTTCTTT.

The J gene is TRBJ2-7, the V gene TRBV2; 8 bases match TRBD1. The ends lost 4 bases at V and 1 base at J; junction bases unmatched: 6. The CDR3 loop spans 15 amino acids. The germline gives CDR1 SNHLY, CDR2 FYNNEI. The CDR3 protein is CASSVSRTGSYEQYF. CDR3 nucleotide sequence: TGTGCCAGCAGTGTGTCCCGGACAGGGTCCTACGAGCAGTACTTC.

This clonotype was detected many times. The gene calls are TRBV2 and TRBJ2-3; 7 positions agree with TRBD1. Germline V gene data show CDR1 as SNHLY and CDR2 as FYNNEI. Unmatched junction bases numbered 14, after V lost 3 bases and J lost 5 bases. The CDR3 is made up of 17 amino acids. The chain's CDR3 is CASSEVNRGHAGDTQYF. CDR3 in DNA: TGTGCCAGCAGTGAGGTTAACAGGGGCCATGCAGGAGATACGCAGTATTTT.

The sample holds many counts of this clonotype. As DNA, the CDR3 is TGTGCCTGGAAAGGGAGACTAGCCAAAAACATTCAGTACTTC. This gives the protein CAWKGRLAKNIQYF. V is TRBV30 and J is TRBJ2-4, with D possibly being TRBD2 (5 bases). The CDR3 is 14 residues long. V was trimmed by 4 bases and J by 0 bases, leaving 10 bases between them. Germline values: CDR1 GTSNPN, CDR2 SVGIG (reference sequence).

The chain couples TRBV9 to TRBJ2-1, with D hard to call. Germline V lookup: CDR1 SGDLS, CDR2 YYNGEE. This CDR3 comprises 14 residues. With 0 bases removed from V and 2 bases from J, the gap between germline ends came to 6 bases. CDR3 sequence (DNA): TGTGCCAGCAGCGTAGGCGGTACCTACAATGAGCAGTTCTTC. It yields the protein CASSVGGTYNEQFF.

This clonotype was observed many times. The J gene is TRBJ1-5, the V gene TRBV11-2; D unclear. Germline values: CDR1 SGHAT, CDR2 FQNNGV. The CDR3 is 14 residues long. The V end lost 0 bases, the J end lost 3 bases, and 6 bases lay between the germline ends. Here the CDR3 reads CASSLDRNNQPQHF. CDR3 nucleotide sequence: TGTGCCAGCAGCTTAGACAGGAACAATCAGCCCCAGCATTTT.

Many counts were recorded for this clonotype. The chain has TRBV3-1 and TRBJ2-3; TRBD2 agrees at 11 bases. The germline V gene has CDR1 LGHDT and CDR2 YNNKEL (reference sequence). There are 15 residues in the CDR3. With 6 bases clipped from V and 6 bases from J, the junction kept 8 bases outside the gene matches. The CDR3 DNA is TGTGCCAGCAGTATAACTAGCGGGAGAATGGATACGCAGTATTTT. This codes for CASSITSGRMDTQYF.

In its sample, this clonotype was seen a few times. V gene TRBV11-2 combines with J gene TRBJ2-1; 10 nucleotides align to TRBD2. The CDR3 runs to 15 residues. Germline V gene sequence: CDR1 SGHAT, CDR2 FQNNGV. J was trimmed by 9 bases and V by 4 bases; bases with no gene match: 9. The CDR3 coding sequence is TGTGCCAGCAGCTCCCTGCTAGCGGGAGCTGCTGAGCAGTTCTTC. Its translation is CASSSLLAGAAEQFF.